This entry describes one TCR beta chain. The same CDR3 can be traced to other DNA sequences in this sample. The germline CDR1 and CDR2 sequences are MGHRA and YSYEKL. The CDR3 runs to 16 residues. The V end lost 0 bases, the J end lost 2 bases, and 11 bases lay between the germline ends. Clones were read by immunoSEQ multiplex PCR, and TCRdb kept only the in-frame ones, dropping some. Here the sample spans roughly 320,000 clones, roughly 86% being singletons. This entry belongs to a study of blood T cell repertoires in COVID-19. Looking at the study overall: Sites in the United States, Italy and Spain provided acute and convalescent COVID-19 samples. PBMCs, B-cell-depleted T cells, or T cells provided the cDNA or gDNA that made up the material.

The sequenced sample consisted of peripheral blood. The chain joins TRBV4-1 to TRBJ1-5, with D possibly being TRBD1 (5 bases). The receptor comes from a man between 65 and 85 years old with acute or convalescent COVID-19. DNA for the CDR3: TGCGCCAGCAGCCAAGATGGGGGGATAGGCAATCAGCCCCAGCATTTT. This translates into CASSQDGGIGNQPQHF.